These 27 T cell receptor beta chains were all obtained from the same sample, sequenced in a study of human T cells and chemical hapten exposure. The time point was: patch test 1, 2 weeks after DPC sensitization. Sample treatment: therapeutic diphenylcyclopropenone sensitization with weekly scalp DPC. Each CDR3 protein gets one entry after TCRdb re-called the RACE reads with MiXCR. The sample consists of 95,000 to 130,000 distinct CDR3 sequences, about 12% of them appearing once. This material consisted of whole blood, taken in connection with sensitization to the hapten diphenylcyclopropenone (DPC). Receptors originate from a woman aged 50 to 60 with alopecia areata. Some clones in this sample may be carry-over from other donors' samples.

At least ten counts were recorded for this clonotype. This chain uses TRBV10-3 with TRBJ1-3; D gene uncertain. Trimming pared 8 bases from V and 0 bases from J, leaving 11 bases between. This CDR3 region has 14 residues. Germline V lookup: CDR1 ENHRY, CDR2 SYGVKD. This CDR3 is CAIVDARSGNTIYF. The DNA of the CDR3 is TGTGCCATCGTTGATGCCCGCTCTGGAAACACCATATATTTT.

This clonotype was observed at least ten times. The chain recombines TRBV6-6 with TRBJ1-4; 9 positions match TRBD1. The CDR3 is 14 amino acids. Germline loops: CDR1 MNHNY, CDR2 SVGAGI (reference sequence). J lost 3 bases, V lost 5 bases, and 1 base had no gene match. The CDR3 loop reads CASSGDRANEKLFF. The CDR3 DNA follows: TGTGCCAGCAGTGGGGACAGGGCTAATGAAAAACTGTTTTTT.

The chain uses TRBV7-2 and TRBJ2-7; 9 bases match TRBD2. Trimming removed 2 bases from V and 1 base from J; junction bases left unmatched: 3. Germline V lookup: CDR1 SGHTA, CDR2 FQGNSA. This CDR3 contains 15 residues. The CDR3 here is CASSLSGGNSYEQYF. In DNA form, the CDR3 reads TGTGCCAGCAGCTTAAGCGGGGGGAATTCCTACGAGCAGTACTTC.

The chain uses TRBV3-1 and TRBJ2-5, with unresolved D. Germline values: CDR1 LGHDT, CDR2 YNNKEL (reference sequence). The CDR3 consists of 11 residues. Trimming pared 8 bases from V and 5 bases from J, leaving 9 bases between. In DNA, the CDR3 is TGTGCCAGCCGACTCTGGGAGACCCAGTACTTC. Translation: CASRLWETQYF.

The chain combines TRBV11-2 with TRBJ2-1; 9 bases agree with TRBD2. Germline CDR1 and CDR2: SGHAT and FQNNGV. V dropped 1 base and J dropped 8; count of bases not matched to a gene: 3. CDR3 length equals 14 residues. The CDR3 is CASSLGGLADEQFF. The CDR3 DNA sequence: TGTGCCAGCAGCTTAGGGGGACTAGCCGATGAGCAGTTCTTC.

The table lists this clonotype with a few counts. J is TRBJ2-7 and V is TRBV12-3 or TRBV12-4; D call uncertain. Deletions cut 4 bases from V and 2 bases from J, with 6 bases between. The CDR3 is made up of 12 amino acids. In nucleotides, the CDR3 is TGTGCCAGCAGTTGGGGTCCCTACGAGCAGTACTTC. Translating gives CASSWGPYEQYF.

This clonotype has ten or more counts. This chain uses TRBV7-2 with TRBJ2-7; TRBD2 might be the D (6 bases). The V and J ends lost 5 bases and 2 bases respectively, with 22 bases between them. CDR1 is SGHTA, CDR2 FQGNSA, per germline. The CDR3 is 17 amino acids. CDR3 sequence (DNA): TGTGCCAGCAGCCCCCCGCGGGGCGGAAAGGCCGCCTACGAGCAGTACTTC. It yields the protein CASSPPRGGKAAYEQYF. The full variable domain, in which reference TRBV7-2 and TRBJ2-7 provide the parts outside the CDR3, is GAGVSQSPSNKVTEKGKDVELRCDPISGHTALYWYRQSLGQGLEFLIYFQGNSAPDKSGLPSDRFSAERTGGSVSTLTIQRTQQEDSAVYLCASSPPRGGKAAYEQYFGPGTRLTVT.

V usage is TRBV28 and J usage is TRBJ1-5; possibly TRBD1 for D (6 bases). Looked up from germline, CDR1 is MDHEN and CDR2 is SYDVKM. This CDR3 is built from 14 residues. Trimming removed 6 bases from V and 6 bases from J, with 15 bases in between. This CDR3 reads CASSPNRVGQPQHF. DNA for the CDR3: TGTGCCAGCAGCCCTAACAGGGTGGGTCAGCCCCAGCATTTT.

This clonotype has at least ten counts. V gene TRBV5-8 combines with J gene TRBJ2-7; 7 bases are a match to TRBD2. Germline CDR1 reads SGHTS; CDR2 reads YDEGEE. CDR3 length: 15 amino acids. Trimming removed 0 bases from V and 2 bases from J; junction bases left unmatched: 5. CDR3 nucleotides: TGTGCCAGCAGCTTGGGGCAGGCGGGAGCCTACGAGCAGTACTTC. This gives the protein CASSLGQAGAYEQYF.

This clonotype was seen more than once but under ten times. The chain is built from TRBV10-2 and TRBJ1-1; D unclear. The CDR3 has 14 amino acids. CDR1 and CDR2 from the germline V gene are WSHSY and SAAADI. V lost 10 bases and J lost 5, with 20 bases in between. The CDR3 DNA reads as TGCGCCACCTTGGGTGTTTTCTTGGGGACTGAAGCTTTCTTT. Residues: CATLGVFLGTEAFF.

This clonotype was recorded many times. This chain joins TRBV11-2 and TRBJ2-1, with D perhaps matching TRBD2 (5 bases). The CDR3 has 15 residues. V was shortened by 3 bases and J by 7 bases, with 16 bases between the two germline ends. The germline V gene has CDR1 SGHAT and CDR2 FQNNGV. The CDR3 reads CASSFASTVANEQFF. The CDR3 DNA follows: TGTGCCAGCAGCTTCGCAAGTACGGTAGCGAATGAGCAGTTCTTC.

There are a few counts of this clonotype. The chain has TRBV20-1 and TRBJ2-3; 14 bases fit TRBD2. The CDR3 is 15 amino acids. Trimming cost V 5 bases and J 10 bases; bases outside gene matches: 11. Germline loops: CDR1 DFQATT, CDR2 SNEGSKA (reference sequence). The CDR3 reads CSAPGLAGGLPSQYF. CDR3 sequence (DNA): TGCAGTGCTCCCGGACTAGCGGGAGGACTCCCATCGCAGTATTTT.

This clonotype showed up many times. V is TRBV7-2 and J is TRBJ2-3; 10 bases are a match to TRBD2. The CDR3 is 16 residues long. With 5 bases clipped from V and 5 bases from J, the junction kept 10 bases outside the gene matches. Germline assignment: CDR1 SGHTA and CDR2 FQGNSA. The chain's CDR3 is CASSRRAGGRVDTQYF. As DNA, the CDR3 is TGTGCCAGCAGCCGTAGAGCGGGGGGGCGAGTAGATACGCAGTATTTT.

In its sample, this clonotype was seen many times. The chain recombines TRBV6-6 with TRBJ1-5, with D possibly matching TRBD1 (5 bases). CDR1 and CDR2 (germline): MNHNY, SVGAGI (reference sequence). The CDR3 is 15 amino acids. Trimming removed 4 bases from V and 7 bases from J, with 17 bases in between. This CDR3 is CASSSGGATGQPQHF. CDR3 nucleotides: TGTGCCAGCAGTTCGGGAGGAGCCACAGGACAGCCCCAGCATTTT.

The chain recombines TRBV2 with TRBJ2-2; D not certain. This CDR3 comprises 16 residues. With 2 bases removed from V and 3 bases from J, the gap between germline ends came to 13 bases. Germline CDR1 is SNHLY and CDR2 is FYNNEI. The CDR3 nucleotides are TGTGCCAGCAGTGAATCTCCCGTTTGGGACACCGGGGAGCTGTTTTTT. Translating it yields CASSESPVWDTGELFF.

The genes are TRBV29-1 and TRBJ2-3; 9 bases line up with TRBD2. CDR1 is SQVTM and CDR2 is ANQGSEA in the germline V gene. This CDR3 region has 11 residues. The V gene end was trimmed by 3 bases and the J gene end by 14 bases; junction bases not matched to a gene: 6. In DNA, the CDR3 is TGCAGCGTTGAGAATAGCGGGGGAGCGTATTTT. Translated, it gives CSVENSGGAYF.

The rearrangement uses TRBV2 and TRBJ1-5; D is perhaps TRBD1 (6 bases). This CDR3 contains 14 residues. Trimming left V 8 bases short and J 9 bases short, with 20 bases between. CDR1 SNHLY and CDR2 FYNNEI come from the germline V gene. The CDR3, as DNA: TGTGCCAGCGCGACTACAGGGCCCCCCGCGCCCCAGCATTTT. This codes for CASATTGPPAPQHF.

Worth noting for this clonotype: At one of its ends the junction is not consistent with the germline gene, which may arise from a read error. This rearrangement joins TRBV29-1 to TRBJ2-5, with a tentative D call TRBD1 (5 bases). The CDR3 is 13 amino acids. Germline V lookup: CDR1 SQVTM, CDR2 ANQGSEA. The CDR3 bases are TGCAGCGTTAAAGAGCATCAGGGCAGAACCCAGTACTTC. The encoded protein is CSVKEHQGRTQYF.

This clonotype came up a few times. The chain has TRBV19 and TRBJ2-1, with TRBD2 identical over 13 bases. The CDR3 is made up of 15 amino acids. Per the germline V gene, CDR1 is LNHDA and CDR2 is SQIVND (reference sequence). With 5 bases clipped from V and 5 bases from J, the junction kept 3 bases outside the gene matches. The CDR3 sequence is CASSAGTSGDNEQFF. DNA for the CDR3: TGTGCCAGTAGTGCCGGGACTAGCGGGGACAATGAGCAGTTCTTC.

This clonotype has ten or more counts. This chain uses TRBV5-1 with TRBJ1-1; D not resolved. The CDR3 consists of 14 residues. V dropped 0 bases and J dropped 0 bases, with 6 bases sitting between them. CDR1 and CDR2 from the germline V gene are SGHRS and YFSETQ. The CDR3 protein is CASSLDGMNTEAFF. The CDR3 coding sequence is TGCGCCAGCAGCTTGGATGGCATGAACACTGAAGCTTTCTTT.

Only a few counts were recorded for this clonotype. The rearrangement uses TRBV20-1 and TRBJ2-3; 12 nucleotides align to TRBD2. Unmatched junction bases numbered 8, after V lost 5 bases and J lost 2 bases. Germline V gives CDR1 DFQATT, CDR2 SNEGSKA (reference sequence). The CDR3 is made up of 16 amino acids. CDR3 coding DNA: TGCAGTGCTTGTCGACTAGCGGGGGCGAACACAGATACGCAGTATTTT. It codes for CSACRLAGANTDTQYF.

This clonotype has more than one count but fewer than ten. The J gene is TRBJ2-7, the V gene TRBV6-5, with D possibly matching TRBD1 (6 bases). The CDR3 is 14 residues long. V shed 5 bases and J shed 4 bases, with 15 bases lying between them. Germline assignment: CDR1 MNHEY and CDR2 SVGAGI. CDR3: CASSLFRGAYEQYF. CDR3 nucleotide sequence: TGTGCCAGCAGTCTATTCAGGGGAGCTTACGAGCAGTACTTC.

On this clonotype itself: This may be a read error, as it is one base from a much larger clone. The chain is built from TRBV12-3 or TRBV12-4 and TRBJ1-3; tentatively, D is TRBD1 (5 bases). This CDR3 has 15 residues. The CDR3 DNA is TGTGCCAGCAGAGTGGGACTTCACTCTGGAGACACCATATATTTT. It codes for CASRVGLHSGDTIYF.

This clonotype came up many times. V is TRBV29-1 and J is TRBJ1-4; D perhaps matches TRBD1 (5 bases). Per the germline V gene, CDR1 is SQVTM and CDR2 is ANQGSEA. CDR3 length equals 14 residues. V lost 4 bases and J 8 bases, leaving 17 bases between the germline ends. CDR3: CSVGPGRDGEKLFF. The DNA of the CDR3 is TGCAGCGTTGGTCCGGGACGAGATGGAGAAAAACTGTTTTTT.

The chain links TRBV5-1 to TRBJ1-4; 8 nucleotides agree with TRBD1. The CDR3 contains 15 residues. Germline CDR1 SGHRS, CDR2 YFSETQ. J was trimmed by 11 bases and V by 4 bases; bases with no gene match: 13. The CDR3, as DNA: TGCGCCAGCAGCGTCGGGACAGGCTGTTTCGGGAAACTGTTTTTT. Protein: CASSVGTGCFGKLFF.

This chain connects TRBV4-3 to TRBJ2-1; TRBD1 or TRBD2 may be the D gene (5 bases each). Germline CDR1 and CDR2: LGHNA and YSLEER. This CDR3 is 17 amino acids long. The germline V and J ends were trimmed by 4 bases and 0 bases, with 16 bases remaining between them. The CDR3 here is CASSPRDQSSSYNEQFF. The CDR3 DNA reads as TGCGCCAGCAGCCCTAGGGACCAATCTAGCTCCTACAATGAGCAGTTCTTC.

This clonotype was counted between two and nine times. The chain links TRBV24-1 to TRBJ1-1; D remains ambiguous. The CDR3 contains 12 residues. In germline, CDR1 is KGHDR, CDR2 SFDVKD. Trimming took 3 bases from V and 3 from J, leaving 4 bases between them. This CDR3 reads CATSDRDTEAFF. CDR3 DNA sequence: TGTGCCACCAGTGATAGGGACACTGAAGCTTTCTTT.